Sequencing of this T cell receptor (beta chain) was carried out in a study of cytomegalovirus exposure and HLA in healthy donors. Of note for this clone: The antigen is unknown.

The PCR made use of 60 Vbeta and 13 Jbeta primers. Per the study methods: Roughly 11 million shared chains were among the 80 million or so unique TCR beta chains that a later analysis counted. Sequencing was performed with immunoSEQ multiplex PCR; in TCRdb, only in-frame clones are kept and a portion is missing. Clonal size and the V and J genes are those of that table, whereas D and trimming came from the DNA. The data contain about 160,000 clones, about 80% of them singletons. The germline V gene encodes CDR1 SGHNT and CDR2 YYREEE (reference sequence). V lost 4 bases to trimming and J lost 2 bases; unmatched junction nucleotides: 10. This CDR3 has 16 amino acids. Study-wide points: In an earlier analysis, about 87% or about 30%: the productive usage of most TCR beta V segments. Associated with cytomegalovirus, according to the listing, were around 170 TCR beta chains.

The V and J genes are TRBV5-4 and TRBJ2-7, with 9 bases fitting TRBD2. The specimen was PBMCs. The TCR sequence derives from a man between 25 and 39 years old in good health and CMV-seropositive. CDR3 loop: CASSPSASGVAYEQYF. The CDR3 DNA sequence: TGTGCCAGCAGCCCGAGTGCTAGCGGGGTGGCCTACGAGCAGTACTTC.